This record concerns one T cell receptor beta chain sequence. Its antigen is unidentified. These data belong to a study of cytomegalovirus exposure and HLA in healthy donors. Study outcomes and limitations: A few CMV-associated chains were confirmed in vitro to be specific for CMV antigens. The study put 150 to 200 TCR beta chains on its list as cytomegalovirus-associated.

TCRdb keeps only in-frame clones here, not all; method: immunoSEQ multiplex PCR. Of 140,000 to 150,000 clones in the sample, about 89% are singletons; the top ten hold 0.6% to 0.8%. The trim removed 0 bases at V and 0 bases at J, leaving 6 bases unmatched. The CDR3 covers 17 residues. Germline V gene lookup returns CDR1 SGDLS and CDR2 YYNGEE. The approximately 120-subject validation cohort, separate from the roughly 700-subject first cohort, included the donors. Material: PBMCs. The gene calls are TRBV9 and TRBJ2-1; 7 bases map to TRBD2. This clonotype originated in a man between 18 and 35 years old in good health and CMV-seronegative. The CDR3 nucleotides are TGTGCCAGCAGCGTAGCTAGGGGAGGGAGCTCCTACAATGAGCAGTTCTTC. Its translation is CASSVARGGSSYNEQFF. Based on the CDR3 plus reference TRBV9 and TRBJ2-1, the full variable domain is DSGVTQTPKHLITATGQRVTLRCSPRSGDLSVYWYQQSLDQGLQFLIQYYNGEERAKGNILERFSAQQFPDLHSELNLSSLELGDSALYFCASSVARGGSSYNEQFFGPGTRLTVL.